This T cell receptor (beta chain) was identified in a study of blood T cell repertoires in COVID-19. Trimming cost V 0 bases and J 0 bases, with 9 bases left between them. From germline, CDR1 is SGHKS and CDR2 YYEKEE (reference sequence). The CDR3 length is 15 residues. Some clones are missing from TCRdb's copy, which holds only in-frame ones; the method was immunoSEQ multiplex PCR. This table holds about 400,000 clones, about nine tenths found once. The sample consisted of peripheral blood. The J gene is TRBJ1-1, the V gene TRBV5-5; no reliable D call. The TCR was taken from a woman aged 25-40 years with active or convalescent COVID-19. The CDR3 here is CASSLAEGLNTEAFF. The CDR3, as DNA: TGTGCCAGCAGCTTGGCCGAGGGTCTGAACACTGAAGCTTTCTTT.